The TCR beta chain described here comes from a study of T cell clonality in common variable immunodeficiency (dated by TCRdb to about 2015). Study-wide findings and limitations: Fewer TCRbeta clones were shared among CVID subjects than among healthy controls (p < 0.0001). It was noted by the authors that sequencing of the repertoires of T cell subpopulations would be needed to clarify the cause of the increased clonality in CVID. CVID TCRbeta sequences reportedly showed fewer deletions and N-nucleotide insertions and lacked highly modified clones with 13 or more V deletions. Compared with healthy controls, CVID subjects showed increased TCRbeta clonality (t-test p = 0.018), a feature most characteristic of about a third of subjects. Differences among patients in the CVID cohort limited the correlations between repertoire features and clinical complications. Although equal DNA input was used, an average of about 80,000 unique sequences per sample was obtained for controls, compared with some 34,000 for CVID samples.

This clone was picked up many times. Its antigen has not been determined. Coverage ceases 3 residues before the CDR3 finishes, and the germline J gene fills in the end. CVID samples and control samples contributed equivalent amounts of genomic DNA as sequencing input. For every sample, a 60 bp segment covering the rearranged TCRbeta CDR3 region was amplified and then sequenced. The immunoSEQ assay, a bias-corrected multiplex PCR combined with high-throughput sequencing, was used for TCRbeta amplification. On the study's bioinformatics: Each unique nucleotide sequence was treated as a clone and annotated with V, D and J genes, copy number and frequency. Sequences were labeled productive if in frame, and non-productive if out of frame or containing stop codons. As previously described, Shannon's entropy was used to calculate clonality. Mean CDR3 Kyte-Doolittle hydropathy was derived from the predicted amino acid sequences of productive clones. Hierarchical clustering of scaled V gene usage was performed with the R hclust function using Manhattan distance and complete linkage. Sharing of clones by CDR3 amino acid sequence was evaluated by resampling 12 repertoires per group over 100 rounds. The repertoires were searched for around 65 published EBV-specific and 245 published CMV-specific TCRbeta sequences. A couple of CVID samples that yielded fewer than 10,000 sequences were excluded from the analysis, so 42 CVID repertoires were retained. In TCRdb, the immuneACCESS table is reduced to in-frame sequences with V and J assigned. These tables do not hold every clone; where another copy was compared, an unresolved V gene accounts for under half, and the others remain unexplained. V and J calls and clone size are as listed in that table; D and trimming were resolved from the DNA. For this sample, 52,000 or so clones appear and none is a singleton. The ten biggest clones cover around 0.84% of the sample.

The germline V gene (reference sequence) supplies CDR1 DFQATT and CDR2 SNEGSKA. The CDR3 runs 16 residues from the cysteine to the phenylalanine. Part of the CDR3 DNA is given, 39 bases translated from base 1. The trim is 6 bases for V and 9 bases for J, with a gap of 24 bases between the germline ends. Predominantly Caucasian heritage was noted among both the CVID patients and the healthy controls. Heparinized peripheral whole blood samples of roughly 5 to 8.5 ml were obtained from each donor. Genomic DNA from adults with common variable immune deficiency (CVID) and from healthy adult controls was used for sequencing of TCRbeta CDR3 repertoires. There were around 22 healthy adult volunteers in the control group (approximately 12 female and 10 male), ranging in age from roughly 23 to 70 years, with a mean age of roughly 35. Diluted blood was subjected to density centrifugation over Hypaque 1077 or Ficoll-Paque for isolation of peripheral blood mononuclear cells. Genomic DNA was obtained from unsorted mononuclear cells through either Qiagen column purification or a centrifugation-based method.

Sequencing was performed on peripheral blood mononuclear cells. Recombination connected TRBV20-1 to TRBJ1-6; possibly the D gene is TRBD1, per 6 matching bases. The receptor was derived from a person aged 18-70 years in good health. For the CDR3, the sequence is CSATGTIFFRASPLHF. The DNA read from the CDR3 is TGCAGTGCGACCGGGACAATCTTTTTCAGGGCTTCACCC.